The next 27 T cell receptor beta chains were all read from a single sample in a study of blood T cell repertoires in COVID-19. Measured with immunoSEQ multiplex PCR; TCRdb has only the in-frame clones, and not every one. Of 380,000 or so clones detected, more than 75% appear once; the ten largest clones hold more than 0.9%. Input material: PBMCs or T cells enriched from blood (not recorded which). The receptors come from a woman in her twenties or thirties with acute COVID-19.

CDR3 nucleotide sequence: TGTGCCACCAGTGATTCAACGAAACCCGGGACAGGGTTATATGGGGCCAACGTCCTGACTTTC. It specifies CATSDSTKPGTGLYGANVLTF. This chain links TRBV24-1 with TRBJ2-6, with 9 positions matching TRBD1. V shed 2 bases and J 3 bases; nucleotides not matched to a gene: 16. The CDR3 loop spans 21 amino acids. CDR1 and CDR2 (germline): KGHDR, SFDVKD.

This chain connects TRBV28 to TRBJ1-1, with a weak D call TRBD1 (5 bases). Between the trimmed V and J ends, which lost 3 bases and 1 base, there was a span of 9 bases. The CDR3 is made up of 14 amino acids. CDR1 and CDR2 (germline): MDHEN, SYDVKM. The CDR3 sequence: CASSFWGGNTEAFF. In nucleotides, the CDR3 is TGTGCCAGCAGTTTCTGGGGGGGGAACACTGAAGCTTTCTTT.

The gene calls are TRBV6-1 and TRBJ1-1, with D possibly matching TRBD1 (6 bases). CDR1 and CDR2 from the germline V gene are MNHNS and SASEGT. Trimming removed 1 base from V and 1 base from J, with 10 bases in between. This CDR3 spans 15 amino acids. The CDR3 protein is CASSEVGGRNTEAFF. The DNA of the CDR3 is TGTGCCAGCAGTGAAGTGGGGGGGCGGAACACTGAAGCTTTCTTT.

This clone was seen only a few times. This rearrangement joins TRBV7-2 to TRBJ1-5; 7 bases match TRBD1. The CDR3 extends over 15 amino acids. Germline CDR1 and CDR2: SGHTA and FQGNSA. The J segment lost 3 bases and the V segment lost 2 bases, leaving 4 bases of the junction unmatched. CDR3 sequence (DNA): TGTGCCAGCAGCTTAACGGGACAGTACAATCAGCCCCAGCATTTT. It yields the protein CASSLTGQYNQPQHF.

The chain carries TRBV19 and TRBJ2-4; 8 bases agree with TRBD2. In germline, CDR1 is LNHDA, CDR2 SQIVND (reference sequence). The CDR3 is made up of 15 amino acids. Germline trimming cut 5 bases from V and 7 bases from J; bases unmatched to any gene: 10. CDR3 sequence reads: CASSVGGARVNIQYF. CDR3 coding DNA: TGTGCCAGTAGTGTCGGGGGGGCGAGGGTGAACATTCAGTACTTC.

V usage is TRBV6-5 and J usage is TRBJ2-7; a possible D gene is TRBD2 (5 bases). Trimming left V 8 bases short and J 3 bases short, with 11 bases between. The germline gives CDR1 MNHEY, CDR2 SVGAGI. The CDR3 sequence is 12 residues long. CDR3 sequence reads: CASGTGNYEQYF. DNA for the CDR3: TGTGCCAGCGGCACCGGGAACTACGAGCAGTACTTC.

This sequence joins TRBV5-1 and TRBJ1-3, with D perhaps TRBD1 (5 bases). The CDR3 totals 16 residues. V lost 4 bases, J lost 2 bases, and 16 bases lay in between. The germline V gene encodes CDR1 SGHRS and CDR2 YFSETQ. DNA of the CDR3: TGCGCCAGCAGCACCTTCCAGGGTTTTGCTGGAAACACCATATATTTT. This codes for CASSTFQGFAGNTIYF.

The chain recombines TRBV5-6 with TRBJ2-3; 8 bases agree with TRBD2. Unmatched junction bases numbered 9, after V lost 4 bases and J lost 5 bases. This CDR3 is built from 15 residues. The germline V gene has CDR1 SGHDT and CDR2 YYEEEE. CDR3 amino acids: CASSLLASGLDTQYF. In nucleotides, the CDR3 is TGTGCCAGCAGCCTCCTCGCTAGCGGGTTAGATACGCAGTATTTT. Together with reference TRBV5-6 and TRBJ2-3, the CDR3 gives the full variable domain: DAGVTQSPTHLIKTRGQQVTLRCSPKSGHDTVSWYQQALGQGPQFIFQYYEEEERQRGNFPDRFSGHQFPNYSSELNVNALLLGDSALYLCASSLLASGLDTQYFGPGTRLTVL.

This clone was seen just once. CDR3 sequence: CASIDRGTGLGYTF. CDR3 DNA: TGTGCCAGCATCGATAGAGGGACAGGGCTCGGCTACACCTTC. This sequence joins TRBV28 and TRBJ1-2, with 9 bases fitting TRBD1. V lost 7 bases and J lost 8; bases outside the gene matches: 11. CDR1 and CDR2 from the germline V gene are MDHEN and SYDVKM. The CDR3 runs to 14 residues.

The chain is built from TRBV9 and TRBJ2-5, with D perhaps matching TRBD2 (6 bases). The CDR3 sequence is 17 residues long. Germline CDR1 and CDR2: SGDLS and YYNGEE. V was trimmed by 0 bases and J by 0 bases, leaving 15 bases between them. This CDR3 is CASSVEAGLGYQETQYF. The DNA for the CDR3 is TGTGCCAGCAGCGTAGAGGCGGGACTGGGGTACCAAGAGACCCAGTACTTC.

V is TRBV11-2 and J is TRBJ1-1, with TRBD1 identical over 7 bases. The V gene end was trimmed by 7 bases and the J gene end by 5 bases; junction bases not matched to a gene: 16. The CDR3 sequence is 16 residues long. Per the germline V gene, CDR1 is SGHAT and CDR2 is FQNNGV. CDR3 bases: TGTGCCAGCACCATGAGGACAGGTTTTACGAGGACTGAAGCTTTCTTT. Translating gives CASTMRTGFTRTEAFF.

The chain couples TRBV11-2 to TRBJ2-7; 8 bases are shared with TRBD2. CDR3 length: 14 amino acids. The germline V gene has CDR1 SGHAT and CDR2 FQNNGV. The V and J ends lost 3 bases and 1 base, in that order; junction bases with no gene match: 2. CDR3 region: CASSFTSGSYEQYF. The CDR3 region has the DNA TGTGCCAGCAGCTTTACTAGCGGTTCCTACGAGCAGTACTTC.

This rearrangement joins TRBV24-1 to TRBJ2-1, with D possibly TRBD1 on 5 matching bases. This CDR3 spans 11 amino acids. V was pared by 9 bases and J by 10 bases, with 12 bases between. CDR1 and CDR2 from the germline V gene are KGHDR and SFDVKD. The CDR3 region is CATARREEQFF. The CDR3 DNA reads TGTGCCACCGCTCGCAGGGAAGAGCAGTTCTTC.

The chain couples TRBV6-6 to TRBJ1-5; TRBD1 aligns across 9 bases. CDR3 length equals 16 residues. The germline CDR1 and CDR2 sequences are MNHNY and SVGAGI (reference sequence). The junction had 12 bases not matched to a gene; V was cut back by 6 bases and J by 6 bases. CDR3 region: CASSLRDREISQPQHF. The CDR3 DNA sequence: TGTGCCAGCAGCCTACGGGACAGGGAGATTAGTCAGCCCCAGCATTTT.

DNA of the CDR3: TGTGCCAGCTCACCCCTGACAGGGGCTAATGAAAAACTGTTTTTT. Translation: CASSPLTGANEKLFF. The chain has TRBV18 and TRBJ1-4, with 8 bases lining up with TRBD1. The CDR3 runs to 15 residues. V was pared by 3 bases and J by 3 bases, with 3 bases of the junction left unmatched. The germline V gene encodes CDR1 KGHSH and CDR2 LQKENI.

This clone was seen once. The chain has TRBV25-1 and TRBJ2-7, with a weak D call TRBD2 (6 bases). The CDR3 is made up of 12 amino acids. Trimming took 10 bases from V and 4 from J, leaving 14 bases between them. CDR1 is MGHDK, CDR2 SYGVNS, per germline. The CDR3 coding sequence is TGTGCCACCGGACTGGGGGGATACGAGCAGTACTTC. Protein: CATGLGGYEQYF.

A few counts support this clone. The chain combines TRBV7-9 with TRBJ2-7; TRBD2 matches 8 bases. With 5 bases clipped from V and 2 bases from J, the junction kept 8 bases outside the gene matches. Germline V gene data show CDR1 as SEHNR and CDR2 as FQNEAQ (reference sequence). This CDR3 contains 15 residues. CDR3 in DNA: TGTGCCAGCAGCGCGCCGGGACTAGGTACCTACGAGCAGTACTTC. Translating gives CASSAPGLGTYEQYF.

V and J are TRBV7-2 and TRBJ2-5; TRBD1 is a possible D gene (6 bases). Germline V gene data show CDR1 as SGHTA and CDR2 as FQGNSA. There are 16 residues in the CDR3. Between the trimmed V and J ends, which lost 5 bases and 6 bases, there was a span of 22 bases. The CDR3 region is CASSLDAVQGRKTQYF. The CDR3 coding sequence is TGTGCCAGCAGCCTCGACGCGGTACAGGGACGAAAGACCCAGTACTTC.

This clone was counted between two and nine times. The gene calls are TRBV3-1 (or the pseudogene TRBV3-2) and TRBJ2-1; 8 bases align to TRBD2. V dropped 5 bases and J dropped 1; count of bases not matched to a gene: 4. The germline V gene has CDR1 LGHDT and CDR2 YNNKEL (reference sequence). The CDR3 runs to 15 residues. In DNA, the CDR3 is TGTGCCAGCAGCGCCGGGACTAGATCCTACAATGAGCAGTTCTTC. Its translation: CASSAGTRSYNEQFF.

This chain links TRBV2 with TRBJ2-3; 9 bases fit TRBD2. V trimming: 5 bases; J trimming: 2 bases; junction bases outside the gene matches: 8. Germline loops: CDR1 SNHLY, CDR2 FYNNEI. CDR3 length equals 16 residues. The CDR3 sequence is CASSPGGGGVTDTQYF. The CDR3 DNA reads TGTGCCAGCAGTCCCGGAGGCGGGGGGGTCACAGATACGCAGTATTTT.

The rearrangement joins TRBV5-6 to TRBJ1-5; maybe TRBD1 (5 bases). The CDR3 is 17 residues long. The germline V gene encodes CDR1 SGHDT and CDR2 YYEEEE. V shed 0 bases and J shed 5 bases, with 18 bases lying between them. The CDR3 region has the DNA TGTGCCAGCAGCTTGGGGGCAGGGCGGGGGACTTATCAGCCCCAGCATTTT. Its protein product is CASSLGAGRGTYQPQHF.

The V gene is TRBV6-2 or TRBV6-3, the J gene TRBJ1-5; 7 bases fit TRBD1. The length of the CDR3 is 17 residues. The V gene's germline CDR1 is MNHEY and CDR2 SVGEGT. The ends lost 6 bases at V and 0 bases at J; junction bases unmatched: 11. The CDR3 loop is CASSLTRDSYSNQPQHF. The CDR3 nucleotides read TGTGCCAGCAGCCTAACTAGGGACAGTTATAGCAATCAGCCCCAGCATTTT.

This clone came up a few times. J is TRBJ1-2 and V is TRBV5-4; possible D gene TRBD1, 6 bases. Germline V CDR1 and CDR2: SGHNT, YYREEE (reference sequence). This CDR3 is 15 amino acids long. The V gene lost 1 base and the J gene lost 4 bases, with 14 bases spanning the gap. The DNA of the CDR3 is TGTGCCAGCAGCTTGAGGGGCAGGGGCATCTATGGCTACACCTTC. This encodes CASSLRGRGIYGYTF.

The chain recombines TRBV3-1 (or the pseudogene TRBV3-2) with TRBJ2-2; no clear D. Germline V gives CDR1 LGHDT, CDR2 YNNKEL (reference sequence). The V end lost 1 base, the J end lost 5 bases, and 5 bases lay between the germline ends. CDR3 length: 13 amino acids. DNA for the CDR3: TGTGCCAGCAGCCAAGCGGGTACCGGGGAGCTGTTTTTT. This gives the protein CASSQAGTGELFF.

The chain uses TRBV6-2 or TRBV6-3 and TRBJ2-7; D unclear. Germline V gives CDR1 MNHEY, CDR2 SVGEGT. The CDR3 sequence is 12 residues long. V was clipped by 2 bases and J by 1 base, with 3 bases between them. Here the CDR3 DNA reads TGTGCCAGCAGTTACCCGTCCTACGAGCAGTACTTC. Amino acids: CASSYPSYEQYF.

The chain recombines TRBV4-2 with TRBJ1-5, with 7 bases matching TRBD1. CDR1 and CDR2 from the germline V gene are LGHNA and YNFKEQ. J was trimmed by 0 bases and V by 3 bases; bases with no gene match: 17. The CDR3 is 20 amino acids. The CDR3 bases are TGTGCCAGCAGCCATACGATGAGTCCAGGGACAGTCATTAGCAATCAGCCCCAGCATTTT. Protein: CASSHTMSPGTVISNQPQHF.

The chain links TRBV3-1 (or the pseudogene TRBV3-2) to TRBJ2-1; D is perhaps TRBD2 (6 bases). Trimming cost V 3 bases and J 10 bases, with 19 bases left between them. The germline V gene encodes CDR1 LGHDT and CDR2 YNNKEL (reference sequence). This CDR3 has 15 residues. The chain's CDR3 is CASSHKIMTSGEQFF. CDR3 nucleotide sequence: TGTGCCAGCAGCCACAAGATTATGACTAGTGGGGAGCAGTTCTTC.